Detailed here is one T cell receptor (beta chain). The data were obtained in a study of T-cell memory formation after mild COVID-19. V was cut by 6 bases and J by 1 base, with 15 bases left in between. The CDR3 is 15 amino acids. A single record per CDR3 protein comes from TCRdb applying MiXCR to the 5' RACE reads. The table includes roughly 600,000 distinct CDR3 sequences, more than 15% detected once. This receptor was identified in an adult woman who had mild COVID-19 (a few samples of this study predate the infection). Cell type and time point are not known. The sample consisted of PBMCs or a T cell subset sorted from them (not recorded which). The V call is TRBV12-3 or TRBV12-4, the J call TRBJ1-2; D is perhaps TRBD1 (6 bases). The DNA for the CDR3 is TGTGCCAGCAGCAGTCGGGGGGCGCATAACTATGGCTACACCTTC. The encoded protein is CASSSRGAHNYGYTF.